This T cell receptor (beta chain) was found in a study of shared clonotypes between healthy human individuals. For the study at large: CD4 naive cells filled three plates per donor, CD4 memory three, CD8 naive two and CD8 memory one.

Here immunoSEQ multiplex PCR was the method, and the copy in TCRdb shows in-frame clones only, minus some. The table includes roughly 1.4 million clones, approximately 98.5% detected once. In the case of this clone: Its matching antigen is unknown.

Per the germline V gene, CDR1 is KGHSH and CDR2 is LQKENI. The CDR3 consists of 15 residues. V was cut by 5 bases and J by 2 bases, with 13 bases left in between. Findings and limits, study-wide: Rarefaction showed sorted-subset sequencing was incomplete despite large depth. Among donors, the sharing of clonotypes was expected to be influenced by sequencing depth.

The chain carries TRBV18 and TRBJ1-5; possible D gene TRBD1, 5 bases. The sequence was collected from a man aged 25 to 40 in good health. Sequencing was carried out using naive CD4+ T cells sorted from blood. Subset in this sample: CD45RA+ positively selected. The chain's CDR3 is CASSGDPAGNQPQHF. DNA for the CDR3: TGTGCCAGCTCAGGGGACCCGGCGGGCAATCAGCCCCAGCATTTT.